This T cell receptor beta chain derives from a study of OX40 agonist ivuxolimab in advanced cancers. Prior autoimmune disease or systemic immunosuppression barred patients. This clone has a single count. Only in-frame clones appear in the TCRdb table, and some are missing; sequencing was by immunoSEQ multiplex PCR. The table lists roughly 100,000 clones, approximately 87% of them singletons. The CDR3 totals 14 residues. Trimming removed 4 bases from V and 5 bases from J, with 15 bases in between. Germline assignment: CDR1 SGDLS and CDR2 YYNGEE. This TCR derives from an adult with an advanced solid tumor such as melanoma, head and neck, liver or kidney cancer. The sample consisted of CD4+ or CD8+ T cells sorted from blood, taken in a trial of the OX40 agonist ivuxolimab. The chain links TRBV9 to TRBJ1-1; possible D gene TRBD1, 6 bases. CDR3 nucleotide sequence: TGTGCCAGCAGCACCACAGGGTTTAAGACTGAAGCTTTCTTT. Amino acids: CASSTTGFKTEAFF.